This T cell receptor beta chain was retrieved from a study of shared clonotypes between healthy human individuals. Turning to the study itself: There were three CD4 naive, three CD4 memory, two CD8 naive and one CD8 memory plates per donor.

In the original workflow: Junction-only immunoSEQ sequences carried no quality scores, so filtering differed. Assay: immunoSEQ multiplex PCR; the TCRdb copy retains only in-frame clones and omits some. The D gene and trimming were derived from the DNA, and the V and J assignments and clone size from that table. Among hundreds of thousands of clones, around 92% were seen once, and the ten largest hold 24%. Naive CD8 cells lacked CD45RO, underwent positive selection for CCR7 and left out terminally differentiated effector memory CD45RA+ cells. A word on this clone: Its specificity is unknown.

Germline CDR1 is MNHEY and CDR2 is SVGAGI. The CDR3 runs 13 residues. Trimming removed 5 bases at V and 5 bases at J, with 10 bases between. Findings of the study overall: Having only a few donors restricted how much genetic and exposure-history diversity was captured. A reduction in generation probabilities was seen for non-shared clonotypes relative to those shared by all four donors.

The source is a man aged 30 to 45 in good health. The chain has TRBV6-5 and TRBJ2-1; D is unresolved. What was sequenced was naive CD8+ T cells sorted from blood. CDR3 sequence: CASSTPRDNEQFF. The CDR3 coding sequence is TGTGCCAGCAGTACCCCTCGGGACAATGAGCAGTTCTTC.